The 16 T cell receptor beta chains in this list originate from one sample, sequenced in a study of cytomegalovirus exposure and HLA in healthy donors. The PCR ran on 60 Vbeta and 13 Jbeta primers. Measured with immunoSEQ multiplex PCR; TCRdb has only the in-frame clones, and not every one. The sample holds 55,000 to 80,000 clones, 65% to 85% seen once. The sample consisted of PBMCs. The receptors originated from a man in his sixties or seventies in good health and CMV-seronegative.

The chain employs TRBV18 and TRBJ2-5; 8 bases are shared with TRBD1. The germline V gene has CDR1 KGHSH and CDR2 LQKENI. The CDR3 covers 16 residues. V gave up 3 bases and J gave up 0 bases; unmatched junction bases: 6. The CDR3 DNA is TGTGCCAGCTCACCCGGGACAGGATCGTACCAAGAGACCCAGTACTTC. Protein sequence: CASSPGTGSYQETQYF.

In the case of this clone: The junction shows a germline mismatch at one end, possibly a read error. The gene calls are TRBV6-1 and TRBJ2-1, with D tentatively TRBD2 (5 bases). The CDR3 sequence is 14 residues long. Germline lookup yields CDR1 MNHNS and CDR2 SASEGT. DNA for the CDR3: TGTGCCAGCTTTCCGAGGGCGGTCTACAATGAGCAGCTCTTC. The encoded protein is CASFPRAVYNEQLF.

This chain connects TRBV28 to TRBJ1-2; D call uncertain. CDR1 is MDHEN, CDR2 SYDVKM, per germline. The CDR3 covers 13 residues. V lost 5 bases and J lost 5, with 12 bases in between. Here the CDR3 reads CASSLQRNYGYTF. The CDR3 coding sequence is TGTGCCAGCAGTCTTCAGCGCAATTATGGCTACACCTTC.

This chain joins TRBV29-1 and TRBJ2-1; D might be TRBD2 (6 bases). Germline CDR1 SQVTM, CDR2 ANQGSEA. V lost 4 bases to trimming and J lost 0 bases, with 13 bases between them. The CDR3 spans 15 residues. CDR3 loop: CSVAGTGDSYNEQFF. CDR3 DNA: TGCAGCGTTGCAGGTACGGGGGACTCCTACAATGAGCAGTTCTTC.

There are a few counts of this clone. The chain couples TRBV7-2 to TRBJ2-5; the match to TRBD1 covers 9 bases. The assigned J gene may be wrong: the sequence end matches TRBJ2-7 better. The germline gives CDR1 SGHTA, CDR2 FQGNSA. This CDR3 comprises 13 residues. The CDR3 spells CASSPDRGGEQYF. CDR3 sequence (DNA): TGTGCCAGCAGCCCCGACAGGGGGGGCGAGCAGTACTTC.

The genes are TRBV4-3 and TRBJ1-6; D not certain. This CDR3 has 14 amino acids. Germline CDR1 reads LGHNA; CDR2 reads YSLEER. Trimming took off 0 bases at V and 8 bases at J, with 8 bases between the two ends. CDR3 amino acids: CASSQDSRDSPLHF. For the CDR3, the DNA is TGCGCCAGCAGCCAAGATTCGCGGGATTCACCCCTCCACTTT.

This sequence joins TRBV5-6 and TRBJ2-3; D is perhaps TRBD2 (5 bases). This CDR3 is 14 amino acids long. Germline V gives CDR1 SGHDT, CDR2 YYEEEE. Trimming cost V 1 base and J 2 bases, with 8 bases left between them. This CDR3 is CASSLRGYTDTQYF. The CDR3 bases are TGTGCCAGCAGCTTGCGGGGATACACAGATACGCAGTATTTT.

The V and J genes are TRBV7-9 and TRBJ1-3; tentatively, D is TRBD1 (6 bases). V was shortened by 3 bases and J by 2 bases, with 11 bases between the two germline ends. This CDR3 contains 15 residues. The germline CDR1 and CDR2 sequences are SEHNR and FQNEAQ (reference sequence). The CDR3 here is CASSLGHATGNTIYF. The CDR3 nucleotides are TGTGCCAGCAGCTTGGGACATGCAACTGGAAACACCATATATTTT.

The chain carries TRBV19 and TRBJ2-1, with 7 bases aligning to TRBD1. From germline, CDR1 is LNHDA and CDR2 SQIVND (reference sequence). This CDR3 contains 14 residues. With 5 bases clipped from V and 4 bases from J, the junction kept 5 bases outside the gene matches. CDR3 nucleotides: TGTGCCAGTAGTCGACAGGGCCCATACAATGAGCAGTTCTTC. Amino acid sequence: CASSRQGPYNEQFF. The variable domain in full, completed from reference TRBV19 and TRBJ2-1, reads DGGITQSPKYLFRKEGQNVTLSCEQNLNHDAMYWYRQDPGQGLRLIYYSQIVNDFQKGDIAEGYSVSREKKESFPLTVTSAQKNPTAFYLCASSRQGPYNEQFFGPGTRLTVL.

Worth noting for this clone: Germline is not matched at one junction end, which may reflect a read error. The V and J genes are TRBV18 and TRBJ2-7, with D tentatively TRBD2 (6 bases). The CDR3 has 14 amino acids. Germline V gene sequence: CDR1 KGHSH, CDR2 LQKENI. CDR3 sequence reads: CASSPPGGAYEQYF. CDR3 DNA sequence: TGTGCCAGCTCCCCACCCGGAGGGGCCTACGAGCAGTACTTC.

The rearrangement links TRBV2 to TRBJ2-7, with D possibly TRBD2 on 6 matching bases. Between the trimmed V and J ends, which lost 5 bases and 5 bases, there was a span of 10 bases. CDR1 is SNHLY and CDR2 is FYNNEI in the germline V gene. The CDR3 runs 12 residues. In DNA, the CDR3 is TGTGCCAGCAGTTTGTCGGGGGACGAGCAGTACTTC. Its protein is CASSLSGDEQYF. Full variable domain (outside the CDR3, taken from reference TRBV2 and TRBJ2-7): EPEVTQTPSHQVTQMGQEVILRCVPISNHLYFYWYRQILGQKVEFLVSFYNNEISEKSEIFDDQFSVERPDGSNFTLKIRSTKLEDSAMYFCASSLSGDEQYFGPGTRLTVT.

This chain links TRBV5-4 with TRBJ2-4; TRBD2 matches at 8 bases. The germline V gene has CDR1 SGHNT and CDR2 YYREEE (reference sequence). The CDR3 has 18 amino acids. Trimming removed 7 bases from V and 0 bases from J; junction bases left unmatched: 15. The CDR3 DNA is TGTGCCAGCTTACATCCGGGAGGGGTTCCCTTAGCCAAAAACATTCAGTACTTC. Amino acids: CASLHPGGVPLAKNIQYF. The complete variable domain, with remaining parts taken from reference TRBV5-4 and TRBJ2-4, reads ETGVTQSPTHLIKTRGQQVTLRCSSQSGHNTVSWYQQALGQGPQFIFQYYREEENGRGNFPPRFSGLQFPNYSSELNVNALELDDSALYLCASLHPGGVPLAKNIQYFGAGTRLSVL.

This clone was seen a few times. V usage is TRBV29-1 and J usage is TRBJ2-1, with 8 bases that match TRBD1. This CDR3 has 17 residues. Germline-derived CDR1 and CDR2 are SQVTM and ANQGSEA. The trim removed 0 bases at V and 7 bases at J, leaving 14 bases unmatched. The CDR3 nucleotides read TGCAGCGTTGAAGACCTCCTGGGACAGGCTCTTGGGAATGAGCAGTTCTTC. Its protein is CSVEDLLGQALGNEQFF.

The V and J genes are TRBV5-1 and TRBJ2-3; 9 bases are a match to TRBD1. The CDR3 is made up of 15 amino acids. The J segment lost 4 bases and the V segment lost 0 bases, leaving 3 bases of the junction unmatched. In germline, CDR1 is SGHRS, CDR2 YFSETQ. This chain's CDR3 is CASSLEGQGPDTQYF. The CDR3 nucleotides read TGCGCCAGCAGCTTGGAGGGACAGGGACCAGATACGCAGTATTTT.

This clone was seen once. V usage is TRBV30 and J usage is TRBJ1-5; 7 bases match TRBD1. The CDR3 is 17 residues long. V lost 0 bases, J lost 0 bases, and 8 bases stayed unmatched. Germline V gene lookup returns CDR1 GTSNPN and CDR2 SVGIG (reference sequence). CDR3 loop: CAWSVAGTDRSNQPQHF. The CDR3 coding sequence is TGTGCCTGGAGTGTGGCCGGGACAGACCGTAGCAATCAGCCCCAGCATTTT.

V gene TRBV7-6 combines with J gene TRBJ2-1; 8 nucleotides align to TRBD1. Trimming removed 5 bases from V and 7 bases from J; junction bases left unmatched: 7. The CDR3 length is 14 residues. Per germline, CDR1 SGHVS and CDR2 FNYEAQ. Here the CDR3 DNA reads TGTGCCAGCAGCCCGTCAGGGGGCTGGAATGAGCAGTTCTTC. Protein product: CASSPSGGWNEQFF.